This T cell receptor beta chain was captured in a study of T cells in narcolepsy (dated by TCRdb to 2016 to 2019). Some background on the complete study: Healthy control donors were enrolled in the study alongside patients who had narcolepsy type 1 or type 2 (NT1, NT2). The study used TCR Vbeta sequencing to track clonotypes in blood and CSF while looking for autoreactive T cells in narcolepsy patients that target self-antigens of hypocretin neurons (hypocretin, TRIB2). General conclusions and limits of the study: Numbers of sequenced blood memory CD4+ clonotypes were comparable, averaging around 40,000 in patients and about 33,000 in controls. According to the report, autoreactive clonotypes were detected serially in the blood of the same patients and of different patients, but not in healthy controls. Plots that compared CSF and blood CD4+ T cell clonotypes from the same patient highlighted HCRT-specific and TRIB2-specific autoreactive clonotypes. No sequences matching autoreactive T cell clones were present in some of the blood memory CD4+ repertoires from patients and controls.

The library was obtained by the immunoSEQ multiplex PCR assay. Held by TCRdb, this immuneACCESS table contains in-frame sequences only and omits some clones. Under half of the omission traces to an unresolved V gene where checked; the cause of the rest is unknown. This sample lists approximately 25,000 clones; 78% were detected once. Nearly 3.5% of the sample goes to the ten largest clones. For TCR Vbeta sequencing, memory CD4+ T cells were sorted ex vivo from the peripheral blood of both healthy controls and narcolepsy patients. CDR1 and CDR2 were assigned from the germline V gene (reference sequence) as SEHNR and FQNEAQ. The CDR3 holds 15 amino acids from the cysteine to the phenylalanine. Just CDR3 DNA is preserved here, 45 bases in frame from base 1. The junction shows trimming of 4 bases on V and 4 bases on J, and the gene matches do not reach 6 bases of it. As to this clone: Its antigen remains undetermined. One base away there is no much larger clone; base qualities are not given.

The sample consisted of CD45RA- memory CD4+ T cells from PBMCs. The cell subset or site label on this specimen signifies: memory T cells sorted ex vivo from peripheral blood. The chain employs TRBV7-9 and TRBJ2-3, and 9 junctional nucleotides match TRBD1. This clonotype was sampled from a human donor with narcolepsy. CDR3 sequence: CASSSTDRGADTQYF. The DNA sequence is TGTGCCAGCAGCTCAACGGACAGGGGAGCAGATACGCAGTATTTT.